The 24 T cell receptor beta chains below all came from one sample that was sequenced in a study of T cells in Graves' hyperthyroidism and ophthalmopathy. Amplified regions were TCR beta CDR3 sequences from RNA transcripts. The HTBI set primed first-round TCR CDR3 RT-PCR. From the multiplex PCR reads, TCRdb called clonotypes with MiXCR, one entry per CDR3 protein. The data show roughly 740,000 distinct CDR3 sequences, with roughly 15% seen just once and around 7.7% held by the top ten. Material for sequencing was blood. Every receptor here comes from a young man with Graves' hyperthyroidism.

This chain joins TRBV7-2 and TRBJ1-4, with D possibly TRBD1 on 6 matching bases. The CDR3 has 15 amino acids. Germline V gene data show CDR1 as SGHTA and CDR2 as FQGNSA. V dropped 5 bases and J dropped 8 bases, with 18 bases sitting between them. The CDR3: CASSPTGRGWEKLFF. CDR3 in DNA: TGTGCCAGCAGCCCGACCGGCAGGGGTTGGGAAAAACTGTTTTTT.

The V and J genes are TRBV4-1 and TRBJ2-5; the match to TRBD2 covers 13 bases. Per the germline V gene, CDR1 is MGHRA and CDR2 is YSYEKL. The CDR3 runs 18 residues. V was pared by 4 bases and J by 3 bases, with 11 bases of the junction left unmatched. CDR3 sequence reads: CASSRVGLAGVLEETQYF. The CDR3 DNA reads TGCGCCAGCAGCCGCGTTGGACTAGCGGGGGTTTTGGAAGAGACCCAGTACTTC.

This clonotype came up many times. V usage is TRBV28 and J usage is TRBJ2-2; 9 positions agree with TRBD2. CDR3 length equals 15 residues. Germline assignment: CDR1 MDHEN and CDR2 SYDVKM. The ends lost 7 bases at V and 4 bases at J; junction bases unmatched: 7. The CDR3 sequence: CASILREGRTGELFF. DNA for the CDR3: TGTGCCAGCATCTTGCGGGAGGGACGCACCGGGGAGCTGTTTTTT.

The chain links TRBV7-2 to TRBJ1-2; 8 positions agree with TRBD1. In germline, CDR1 is SGHTA, CDR2 FQGNSA. The V and J ends lost 5 bases and 8 bases, in that order; junction bases with no gene match: 7. CDR3 length equals 13 residues. This chain's CDR3 is CASSNQGARGYTF. CDR3 DNA: TGTGCCAGCAGCAATCAGGGGGCGCGCGGCTACACCTTC.

This clonotype was seen a few times. The gene calls are TRBV15 and TRBJ2-5; D call uncertain. This CDR3 has 13 residues. The V gene's germline CDR1 is LNHNV and CDR2 YYDKDF (reference sequence). Trimming took off 1 base at V and 4 bases at J, with 7 bases between the two ends. As DNA, the CDR3 is TGTGCCACCAGCAGAGTGGGCCGAGAGACCCAGTACTTC. Amino acid sequence: CATSRVGRETQYF. Based on the CDR3 plus reference TRBV15 and TRBJ2-5, the full variable domain is DAMVIQNPRYQVTQFGKPVTLSCSQTLNHNVMYWYQQKSSQAPKLLFHYYDKDFNNEADTPDNFQSRRPNTSFCFLDIRSPGLGDTAMYLCATSRVGRETQYFGPGTRLLVL.

Only a few counts were recorded for this clonotype. The rearrangement joins TRBV20-1 to TRBJ2-5, with TRBD1 matching over 9 bases. Germline V gene data show CDR1 as DFQATT and CDR2 as SNEGSKA (reference sequence). The CDR3 length is 16 residues. Unmatched junction bases numbered 6, after V lost 0 bases and J lost 1 base. The chain's CDR3 is CSAREVGTGTQETQYF. Written as DNA, the CDR3 is TGCAGTGCTAGAGAAGTCGGGACAGGGACCCAAGAGACCCAGTACTTC.

This clonotype was seen ten or more times. This chain joins TRBV5-1 and TRBJ1-1; D might be TRBD1 (6 bases). Between the trimmed V and J ends, which lost 4 bases and 1 base, there was a span of 17 bases. In germline, CDR1 is SGHRS, CDR2 YFSETQ. The CDR3 is 16 residues long. The CDR3 DNA sequence: TGCGCCAGCAGCGGAGCGTCGGGGGCGAGGAACACTGAAGCTTTCTTT. Its translation is CASSGASGARNTEAFF.

The gene calls are TRBV2 and TRBJ2-2; no definite D call. Between the trimmed V and J ends, which lost 2 bases and 3 bases, there was a span of 7 bases. CDR1 and CDR2 (germline): SNHLY, FYNNEI. The CDR3 is made up of 14 amino acids. This chain's CDR3 is CASSEIQDTGELFF. CDR3 sequence (DNA): TGTGCCAGCAGTGAAATTCAGGACACCGGGGAGCTGTTTTTT.

As for this clonotype: Relative to the germline gene, one junction end is altered; a read error may explain this. The chain joins TRBV28 to TRBJ2-1, with TRBD1 matching over 8 bases. The CDR3 runs 13 residues. Germline V gene sequence: CDR1 MDHEN, CDR2 SYDVKM. The CDR3 spells CASSRTGFDEQLF. The CDR3 DNA is TGTGCCAGCAGCAGGACAGGGTTCGATGAGCAGCTCTTC.

The rearrangement uses TRBV2 and TRBJ2-1, with 8 bases aligning to TRBD1. This CDR3 has 11 residues. Germline CDR1 reads SNHLY; CDR2 reads FYNNEI. Germline trimming cut 11 bases from V and 5 bases from J; bases unmatched to any gene: 2. CDR3 coding DNA: TGTGCCGGACAGGGACACAATGAGCAGTTCTTC. It is translated as CAGQGHNEQFF.

This clonotype has just a few counts. The V gene is TRBV10-2, the J gene TRBJ2-1, with 10 nucleotides matching TRBD2. The CDR3 is 17 residues long. Germline assignment: CDR1 WSHSY and CDR2 SAAADI. V shed 3 bases and J 0 bases; nucleotides not matched to a gene: 5. CDR3: CASSDPTSGFSYNEQFF. CDR3 nucleotides: TGCGCCAGCAGTGATCCGACTAGCGGGTTCTCCTACAATGAGCAGTTCTTC.

This clonotype has ten or more counts. The chain couples TRBV7-9 to TRBJ2-5; possible D gene TRBD1, 5 bases. V gave up 4 bases and J gave up 1 base, with 10 bases separating them. The germline V gene encodes CDR1 SEHNR and CDR2 FQNEAQ (reference sequence). The CDR3 is 14 amino acids. Written as DNA, the CDR3 is TGTGCCAGCAGCTCGCCCGACAGCCAAGAGACCCAGTACTTC. Translation: CASSSPDSQETQYF.

V and J are TRBV20-1 and TRBJ1-5, with D possibly matching TRBD1 (5 bases). Germline V gene sequence: CDR1 DFQATT, CDR2 SNEGSKA (reference sequence). The CDR3 runs 13 residues. The CDR3 DNA reads as TGCGAAGGTAGGGGAGACCAGAATCAGCCCCAGCATTTT. It encodes CEGRGDQNQPQHF.

This clonotype came up many times. The rearrangement joins TRBV4-1 to TRBJ1-1; 10 nucleotides align to TRBD1. The J segment lost 1 base and the V segment lost 2 bases, leaving 1 base of the junction unmatched. Germline CDR1 is MGHRA and CDR2 is YSYEKL. The CDR3 is 15 residues long. CDR3: CASSQRQGANTEAFF. The CDR3 DNA sequence: TGCGCCAGCAGCCAACGACAGGGGGCGAACACTGAAGCTTTCTTT.

About this clonotype itself: This sequence may be a read error, since a much larger clone differs from it by one base. The rearrangement joins TRBV2 to TRBJ1-1; 8 bases map to TRBD1. V shed 7 bases, J shed 4 bases, and the junction held 5 bases outside the gene matches. CDR3 length equals 13 residues. Germline V gene sequence: CDR1 SNHLY, CDR2 FYNNEI. As DNA, the CDR3 is TGTGCCAGCAAGACAGGGGCGAGCACTGAAGCTTTCTTT. Translating it yields CASKTGASTEAFF.

In this sample, this clonotype turned up many times. This rearrangement joins TRBV7-8 to TRBJ1-1, with D unclear. V was pared by 0 bases and J by 7 bases, with 6 bases between. This CDR3 has 12 residues. Germline assignment: CDR1 SGHVS and CDR2 FQNEAQ. DNA for the CDR3: TGTGCCAGCAGCTTAGCGAGCGATGAAGCTTTCTTT. It is translated as CASSLASDEAFF. The variable domain in full, with the rest retrieved from reference TRBV7-8 and TRBJ1-1, is GAGVSQSPRYKVAKRGQDVALRCDPISGHVSLFWYQQALGQGPEFLTYFQNEAQLDKSGLPSDRFFAERPEGSVSTLKIQRTQQEDSAVYLCASSLASDEAFFGQGTRLTVV.

This clonotype was seen once. This clone may be a read error of a much larger clone one base away. The chain joins TRBV19 to TRBJ2-1; D ambiguous. Trimming pared 4 bases from V and 5 bases from J, leaving 18 bases between. CDR3 size: 16 residues. Germline lookup yields CDR1 LNHDA and CDR2 SQIVND (reference sequence). CDR3 residues: CASSTLGGRANNEQFF. DNA of the CDR3: TGTGCCAGTAGTACCCTAGGCGGACGAGCAAACAATGAGCAGTTCTTC.

The chain couples TRBV15 to TRBJ1-1, with D possibly matching TRBD1 (6 bases). The germline CDR1 and CDR2 sequences are LNHNV and YYDKDF (reference sequence). The CDR3 contains 16 residues. V was shortened by 5 bases and J by 1 base, with 17 bases between the two germline ends. CDR3 DNA: TGTGCCACCAGCTATGGGGGGGGGGCCGGGAACACTGAAGCTTTCTTT. Its protein product is CATSYGGGAGNTEAFF.

In this sample, this clonotype turned up many times. The chain employs TRBV6-1 and TRBJ2-7; D remains unclear. The CDR3 contains 16 residues. The germline gives CDR1 MNHNS, CDR2 SASEGT. Trimming left V 1 base short and J 2 bases short, with 15 bases between. CDR3 nucleotide sequence: TGTGCCAGCAGTGAAGTAAGGATGTCCCCAACCTACGAGCAGTACTTC. Amino acid sequence: CASSEVRMSPTYEQYF.

This clonotype was counted ten times or more. This rearrangement joins TRBV27 to TRBJ2-7; no reliable D call. CDR3 length equals 13 residues. Germline V lookup: CDR1 MNHEY, CDR2 SMNVEV (reference sequence). V lost 4 bases, J lost 6 bases, and 13 bases lay in between. CDR3 DNA: TGTGCCAGCAGTTCCCCAGGCCCTGGCGAGCAGTACTTC. Its translation: CASSSPGPGEQYF.

The rearrangement uses TRBV16 and TRBJ1-2, with D unresolved. Trimming removed 0 bases at V and 10 bases at J, with 6 bases between. The CDR3 covers 11 residues. The germline gives CDR1 KGHSY, CDR2 FQNENV. CDR3 amino acids: CASSQSPVYTF. The CDR3 DNA is TGTGCCAGCAGCCAATCCCCAGTCTACACCTTC.

Comment on this clonotype: Since a much larger clone is just one base distant, this may be a read error. The chain uses TRBV7-2 and TRBJ2-1; D is ambiguous. The closer fit of TRBJ2-7 to the DNA end suggests the J call may be wrong. Germline CDR1 and CDR2: SGHTA and FQGNSA. This CDR3 contains 15 residues. This chain's CDR3 is CASSSVLILYNEQYF. The CDR3 nucleotides are TGTGCCAGCAGCTCCGTGTTAATTCTCTACAATGAGCAGTACTTC.

This clonotype was detected a few times. Here the CDR3 reads CASSQVGTTNEKLFF. The CDR3 nucleotides are TGTGCCAGCAGCCAAGTGGGGACAACTAATGAAAAACTGTTTTTT. The V call is TRBV3-1, the J call TRBJ1-4; D gene uncertain. The CDR3 covers 15 residues. Trimming removed 1 base at V and 0 bases at J, with 6 bases between. The V gene's germline CDR1 is LGHDT and CDR2 YNNKEL (reference sequence).

V and J are TRBV19 and TRBJ2-5; D remains unclear. This CDR3 spans 13 amino acids. V was clipped by 1 base and J by 2 bases, with 5 bases between them. CDR1 and CDR2 from the germline V gene are LNHDA and SQIVND (reference sequence). This CDR3 reads CASSIGSQETQYF. The CDR3 nucleotides are TGTGCCAGTAGTATAGGCTCTCAAGAGACCCAGTACTTC. The full variable domain, completed using reference TRBV19 and TRBJ2-5, is DGGITQSPKYLFRKEGQNVTLSCEQNLNHDAMYWYRQDPGQGLRLIYYSQIVNDFQKGDIAEGYSVSREKKESFPLTVTSAQKNPTAFYLCASSIGSQETQYFGPGTRLLVL.